Listed below are T cell receptor beta chains from one sample, sequenced in a study of blood T cell repertoires in COVID-19. The data were produced by immunoSEQ multiplex PCR, yet TCRdb's version contains in-frame clones alone and is incomplete. The sample yields fewer than 100,000 clones, 70% to 90% seen once. The sequencing sample was made of peripheral blood. The receptors come from a man aged 45-60 years with COVID-19, enrolled during active disease. Each CDR3 is given with its conserved first and last residue. The D gene is left open where the match is weak. Only some rows state a clone size, as once, few, many or a class for expanded clones.

j_call d_call clone_size v_call cdr3_nt cdr3_aa
TRBJ1-2 - - TRBV5-1 TGCGCCAGCAGCTTAAACAGGGTTGGCTATGGCTACACCTTC CASSLNRVGYGYTF
TRBJ2-7 - once TRBV19 TGTGCCAGTAGTATTGCGGTAACCTACGAGCAGTACTTC CASSIAVTYEQYF
TRBJ2-7 TRBD1 once TRBV19 TGTGCCAGTAGTCCCGGGACAGGGAACGAGCAGTACTTC CASSPGTGNEQYF
TRBJ1-1 - - TRBV5-1 TGCGCCAGCAGCTTGGGGCTGATGAACACTGAAGCTTTCTTT CASSLGLMNTEAFF
TRBJ1-1 - - TRBV7-3 TGTGCCAGCAGCTCACAGGGTGCGAACACTGAAGCTTTCTTT CASSSQGANTEAFF
TRBJ1-4 TRBD1 - TRBV7-9 TGTGCCAGCAGCTTCGGACAGGCAACTAATGAAAAACTGTTTTTT CASSFGQATNEKLFF
TRBJ1-3 - - TRBV20-1 TGCAGTGCCTTAGGAAACACCATATATTTT CSALGNTIYF
TRBJ2-7 TRBD2 - TRBV6-1 TGTGCCAGCAGTGAATTTGTAGCGGGAGGCAGGAACGAGCAGTACTTC CASSEFVAGGRNEQYF
TRBJ2-1 TRBD2 - TRBV11-1 TGTGCCAGCAGCCGTTCCGGGACTAGGACCTACAATGAGCAGTTCTTC CASSRSGTRTYNEQFF
TRBJ1-2 TRBD1 - TRBV28 TGTGCCAGCAGTTTGAGGGGGACAGGAGTTTATGGCTACACCTTC CASSLRGTGVYGYTF
TRBJ2-7 - few TRBV21-1 TGTGCCAGCAGTCCCCGTTCGCTAGCGGGAAGCGAGCAGTACTTC CASSPRSLAGSEQYF
TRBJ1-2 - - TRBV20-1 TGCAGTGCTAGTATGACCCAGGGAGGAGGCTACACCTTC CSASMTQGGGYTF
TRBJ2-5 TRBD1 - TRBV5-4 TGTGCCAGCAGCCTAAGTTTCGGGACAGTCCAAGAGACCCAGTACTTC CASSLSFGTVQETQYF
TRBJ2-7 - - TRBV28 TGTGCCAGCACTCCGAGTGGACATACTTCCTACGAGCAGTACTTC CASTPSGHTSYEQYF
TRBJ2-3 - - TRBV7-2 TGTGCCAGCAGCTTTCAGAGCACAGATACGCAGTATTTT CASSFQSTDTQYF
TRBJ2-5 - - TRBV3-1/TRBV3-2 TGTGCCAGCAGCGGCGGGTTTGGAGAGACCCAGTACTTC CASSGGFGETQYF
TRBJ1-6 TRBD1 once TRBV18 TGTGCCAGCTCACCATGGAGACAGGGGAATTCACCCCTCCACTTT CASSPWRQGNSPLHF
TRBJ1-5 - - TRBV5-8 TGTGCCAGCAGAGGGCGGGGAGGGAGCAATCAGCCCCAGCATTTT CASRGRGGSNQPQHF
TRBJ2-2 - - TRBV21-1 TGTGCCAGCAGATCGCTAGCATCAACTCCTGTCGTCCGGACCGGGGAGCTGTTTTTT CASRSLASTPVVRTGELFF
TRBJ2-7 TRBD2 few TRBV15 TGTGCCACCACCCCAACTAGCGGGGACTCCGCCGAGCAGTACTTC CATTPTSGDSAEQYF
TRBJ1-2 - few TRBV15 TGTGCCACCAGCAGAGATAAGAAGTCAGGGGCAGACTATGGCTACACCTTC CATSRDKKSGADYGYTF
TRBJ1-5 - - TRBV19 TGTGCCAGTAGCCAAAGGGCAGGGGATCAGCCCCAGCATTTT CASSQRAGDQPQHF
TRBJ2-7 - - TRBV21-1 TGTGCCAGCAGCCGTCCTGGCCCCAGGGGGCCTTACGAGCAGTACTTC CASSRPGPRGPYEQYF
TRBJ1-1 TRBD1 once TRBV15 TGTGCCACCAGCGCGAAGGGACAGATGAACACTGAAGCTTTCTTT CATSAKGQMNTEAFF
TRBJ2-3 TRBD2 - TRBV25-1 TGTGCCAGCAGAAACGGGGGGAGGCCAGATACGCAGTATTTT CASRNGGRPDTQYF
TRBJ1-2 - - TRBV7-2 TGTGCCAGCAGCTTACAAGCCGGGGGAGGCTATGGCTACACCTTC CASSLQAGGGYGYTF
TRBJ1-4 - - TRBV11-2 TGTGCCAGCAGCTCGCCGGGGGTGGATTTGAATGAAAAACTGTTTTTT CASSSPGVDLNEKLFF
TRBJ2-1 TRBD1 - TRBV18 TGTGCCAGCTCACCACAGGGGGCAGGTGAGCAGTTCTTC CASSPQGAGEQFF
TRBJ1-6 - - TRBV30 TGTGCCTGTCTACCGGGGAAGGATATTTTCTCCTATAATTCACCCCTCCACTTT CACLPGKDIFSYNSPLHF
TRBJ1-1 - - TRBV30 TGTGCCTGGAGTCTCGGTTTTGAAGCTTTCTTT CAWSLGFEAFF
TRBJ2-1 - - TRBV24-1 TGTGCCACCAGTGGAGAACTAGTCTATGAGCAGTTCTTC CATSGELVYEQFF
TRBJ1-3 TRBD1 once TRBV28 TGTGCCAGCAGTGGACAGGGTCGCTCTGGAAACACCATATATTTT CASSGQGRSGNTIYF
TRBJ2-3 - - TRBV9 TGTGCCAGCAGCGTGGACGGGATCCGCACAGATACGCAGTATTTT CASSVDGIRTDTQYF
TRBJ1-6 TRBD1 - TRBV4-1 TGCGCCAGCAGCCAAGCCCCGGGACAGGGGGGTTCACCCCTCCACTTT CASSQAPGQGGSPLHF
TRBJ2-7 - - TRBV21-1 TGTGCCAGCAGCAAAGGACTAGCGGGGGCCTACGAGCAGTACTTC CASSKGLAGAYEQYF
TRBJ1-4 - - TRBV2 TGTGCCAGCAATACCGGGGGAGAGTCCAATTTT CASNTGGESNF
TRBJ2-6 - - TRBV7-2 TGTGCCAGCAGCTTAACAGGACGCATCTCTGGGGCCAACGTCCTGACTTTC CASSLTGRISGANVLTF
TRBJ1-1 - few TRBV2 TGTGCCAGCACTGTTAACACTGAAGCTTTCTTT CASTVNTEAFF
TRBJ2-7 TRBD1 - TRBV18 TGTGCCAGCTCACCACCGACAGGGACCGAGCAGTACTTC CASSPPTGTEQYF
TRBJ2-2 - - TRBV2 TGTGCCAGCAGTGGCATAGAGACCGGGGAGCTGTTTTTT CASSGIETGELFF